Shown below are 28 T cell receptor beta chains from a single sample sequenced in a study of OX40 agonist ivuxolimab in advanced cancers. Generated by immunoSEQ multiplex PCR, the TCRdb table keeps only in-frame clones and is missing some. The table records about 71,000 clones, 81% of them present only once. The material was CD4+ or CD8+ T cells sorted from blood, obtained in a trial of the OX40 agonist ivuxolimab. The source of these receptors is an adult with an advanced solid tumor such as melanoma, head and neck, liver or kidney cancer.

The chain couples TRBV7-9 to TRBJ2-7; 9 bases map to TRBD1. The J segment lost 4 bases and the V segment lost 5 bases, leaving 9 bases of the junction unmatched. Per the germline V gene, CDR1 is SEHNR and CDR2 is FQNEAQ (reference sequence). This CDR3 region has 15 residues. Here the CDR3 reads CASSPGTGWRYEQYF. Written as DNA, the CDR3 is TGTGCCAGCAGCCCCGGGACAGGGTGGAGGTACGAGCAGTACTTC.

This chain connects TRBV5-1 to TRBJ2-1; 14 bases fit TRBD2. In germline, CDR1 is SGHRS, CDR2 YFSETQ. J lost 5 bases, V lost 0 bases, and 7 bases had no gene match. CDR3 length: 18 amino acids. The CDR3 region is CASSLGRTSGGQNNEQFF. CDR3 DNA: TGCGCCAGCAGCTTGGGGCGGACTAGCGGGGGGCAGAACAATGAGCAGTTCTTC.

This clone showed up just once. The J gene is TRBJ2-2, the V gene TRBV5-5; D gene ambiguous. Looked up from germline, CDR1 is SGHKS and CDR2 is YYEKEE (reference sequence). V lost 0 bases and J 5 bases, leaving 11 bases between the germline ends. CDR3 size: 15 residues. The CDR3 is CASSLGQSPTGELFF. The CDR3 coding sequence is TGTGCCAGCAGCTTGGGCCAGTCCCCGACCGGGGAGCTGTTTTTT. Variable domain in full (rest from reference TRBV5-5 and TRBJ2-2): DAGVTQSPTHLIKTRGQQVTLRCSPISGHKSVSWYQQVLGQGPQFIFQYYEKEERGRGNFPDRFSARQFPNYSSELNVNALLLGDSALYLCASSLGQSPTGELFFGEGSRLTVL.

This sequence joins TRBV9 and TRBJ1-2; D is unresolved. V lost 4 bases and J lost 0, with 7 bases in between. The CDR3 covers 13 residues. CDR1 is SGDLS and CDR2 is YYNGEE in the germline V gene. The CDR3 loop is CASSPDANYGYTF. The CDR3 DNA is TGTGCCAGCAGCCCGGATGCTAACTATGGCTACACCTTC.

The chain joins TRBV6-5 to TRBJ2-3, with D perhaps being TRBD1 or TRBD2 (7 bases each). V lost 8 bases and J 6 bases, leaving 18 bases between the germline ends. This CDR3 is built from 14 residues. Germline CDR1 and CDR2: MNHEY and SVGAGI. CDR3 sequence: CASGTQGGGDTQYF. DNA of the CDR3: TGTGCCAGCGGAACCCAGGGGGGAGGGGATACGCAGTATTTT.

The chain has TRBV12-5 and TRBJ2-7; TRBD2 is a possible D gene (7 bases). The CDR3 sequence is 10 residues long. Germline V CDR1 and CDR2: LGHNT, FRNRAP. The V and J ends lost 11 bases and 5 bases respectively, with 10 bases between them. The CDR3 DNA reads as TGTGCTTGGGGGGGCCACGAGCAGTACTTC. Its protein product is CAWGGHEQYF.

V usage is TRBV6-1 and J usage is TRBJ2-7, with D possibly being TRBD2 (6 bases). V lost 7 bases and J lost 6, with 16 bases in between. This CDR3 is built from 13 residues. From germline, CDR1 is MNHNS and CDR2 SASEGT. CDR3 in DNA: TGTGCCAGCAATTCCGGGAGCCTTGGCGAGCAGTACTTC. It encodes CASNSGSLGEQYF.

The CDR3 region has the DNA TGCAGCGTTTCTACGACAGGAGAGACTGGCTACACCTTC. Protein sequence: CSVSTTGETGYTF. The chain recombines TRBV29-1 with TRBJ1-2, with D perhaps matching TRBD1 (6 bases). Between the trimmed V and J ends, which lost 5 bases and 7 bases, there was a span of 17 bases. Germline lookup yields CDR1 SQVTM and CDR2 ANQGSEA. The CDR3 has 13 residues. Looking up the rest from reference TRBV29-1 and TRBJ1-2 gives the full variable domain: SAVISQKPSRDICQRGTSLTIQCQVDSQVTMMFWYRQQPGQSLTLIATANQGSEATYESGFVIDKFPISRPNLTFSTLTVSNMSPEDSSIYLCSVSTTGETGYTFGSGTRLTVV.

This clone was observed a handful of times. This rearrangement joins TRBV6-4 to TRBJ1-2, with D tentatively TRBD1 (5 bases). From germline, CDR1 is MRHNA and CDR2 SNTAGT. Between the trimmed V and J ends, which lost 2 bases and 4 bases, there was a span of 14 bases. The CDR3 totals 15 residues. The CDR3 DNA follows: TGTGCCAGCAGTGACGGGAACAAAGGGACCTATGGCTACACCTTC. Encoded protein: CASSDGNKGTYGYTF.

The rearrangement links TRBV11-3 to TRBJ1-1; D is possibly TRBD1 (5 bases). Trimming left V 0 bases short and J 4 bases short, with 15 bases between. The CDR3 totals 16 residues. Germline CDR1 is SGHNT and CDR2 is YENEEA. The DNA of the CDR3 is TGTGCCAGCAGCTTAGATCAATGGGGGGAAAGCACTGAAGCTTTCTTT. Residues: CASSLDQWGESTEAFF.

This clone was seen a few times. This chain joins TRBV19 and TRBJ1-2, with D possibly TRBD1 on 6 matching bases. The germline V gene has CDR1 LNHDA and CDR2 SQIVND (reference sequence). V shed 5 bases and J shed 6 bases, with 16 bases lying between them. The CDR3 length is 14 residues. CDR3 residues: CASSAGQSRDGYTF. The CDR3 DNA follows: TGTGCCAGTAGTGCAGGACAGTCGCGGGATGGCTACACCTTC.

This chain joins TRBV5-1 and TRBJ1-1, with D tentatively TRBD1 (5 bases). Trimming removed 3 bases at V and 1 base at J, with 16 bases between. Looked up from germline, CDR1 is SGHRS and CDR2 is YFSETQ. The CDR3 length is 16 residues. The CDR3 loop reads CASSSDWGVGNTEAFF. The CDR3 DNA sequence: TGCGCCAGCAGCTCCGATTGGGGGGTCGGGAACACTGAAGCTTTCTTT.

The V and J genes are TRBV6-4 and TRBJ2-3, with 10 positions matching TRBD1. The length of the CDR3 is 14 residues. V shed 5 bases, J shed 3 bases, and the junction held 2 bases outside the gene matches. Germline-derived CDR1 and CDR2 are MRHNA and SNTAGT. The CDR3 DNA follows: TGTGCCAGCAGTCGGGACAGGGGAACAGATACGCAGTATTTT. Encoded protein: CASSRDRGTDTQYF.

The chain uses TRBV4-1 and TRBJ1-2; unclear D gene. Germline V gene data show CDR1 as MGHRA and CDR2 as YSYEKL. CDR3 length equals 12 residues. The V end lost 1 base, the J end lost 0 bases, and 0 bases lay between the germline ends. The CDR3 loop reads CASSQANYGYTF. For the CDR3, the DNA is TGCGCCAGCAGCCAAGCTAACTATGGCTACACCTTC.

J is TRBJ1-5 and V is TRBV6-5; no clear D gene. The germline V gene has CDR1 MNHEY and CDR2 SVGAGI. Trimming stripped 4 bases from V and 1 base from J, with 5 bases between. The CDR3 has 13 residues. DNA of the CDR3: TGTGCCAGCAGTTTTATGAGCAATCAGCCCCAGCATTTT. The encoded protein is CASSFMSNQPQHF.

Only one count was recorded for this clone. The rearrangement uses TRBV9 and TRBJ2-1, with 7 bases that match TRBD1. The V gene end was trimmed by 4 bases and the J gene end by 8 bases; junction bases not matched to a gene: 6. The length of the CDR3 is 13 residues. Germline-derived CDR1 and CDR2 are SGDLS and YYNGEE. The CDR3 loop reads CASSTQGEDEQFF. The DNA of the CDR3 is TGTGCCAGCAGCACCCAGGGGGAAGATGAGCAGTTCTTC. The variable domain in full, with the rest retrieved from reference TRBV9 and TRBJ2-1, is DSGVTQTPKHLITATGQRVTLRCSPRSGDLSVYWYQQSLDQGLQFLIQYYNGEERAKGNILERFSAQQFPDLHSELNLSSLELGDSALYFCASSTQGEDEQFFGPGTRLTVL.

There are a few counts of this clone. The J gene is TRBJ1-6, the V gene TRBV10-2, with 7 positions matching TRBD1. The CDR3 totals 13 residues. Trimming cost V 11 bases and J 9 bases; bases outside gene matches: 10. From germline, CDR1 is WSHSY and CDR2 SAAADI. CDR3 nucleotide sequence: TGCGCCGTAGCCGGGACAGTAAGTTCACCCCTCCACTTT. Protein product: CAVAGTVSSPLHF.

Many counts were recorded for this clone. CDR3 amino acids: CSVQGEVLTGELFF. CDR3 bases: TGCAGCGTCCAAGGGGAGGTACTGACCGGGGAGCTGTTTTTT. The chain is built from TRBV29-1 and TRBJ2-2; TRBD2 might be the D (6 bases). Germline lookup yields CDR1 SQVTM and CDR2 ANQGSEA. The length of the CDR3 is 14 residues. Trimming took off 6 bases at V and 5 bases at J, with 16 bases between the two ends.

Here the CDR3 reads CASSQERATEAFF. The DNA for the CDR3 is TGTGCCAGCAGCCAAGAAAGGGCCACTGAAGCTTTCTTT. The genes are TRBV14 and TRBJ1-1; no firm D call. The CDR3 runs to 13 residues. V lost 0 bases and J lost 4, with 6 bases in between. Germline CDR1 is SGHDN and CDR2 is FVKESK. Complete variable domain (other parts from reference TRBV14 and TRBJ1-1): EAGVTQFPSHSVIEKGQTVTLRCDPISGHDNLYWYRRVMGKEIKFLLHFVKESKQDESGMPNNRFLAERTGGTYSTLKVQPAELEDSGVYFCASSQERATEAFFGQGTRLTVV.

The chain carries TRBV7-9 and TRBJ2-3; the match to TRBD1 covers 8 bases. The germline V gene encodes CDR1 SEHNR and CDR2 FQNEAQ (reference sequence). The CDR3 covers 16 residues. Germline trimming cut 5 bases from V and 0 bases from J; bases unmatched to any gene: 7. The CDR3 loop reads CASSRGQGRSTDTQYF. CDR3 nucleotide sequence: TGTGCCAGCAGCCGAGGACAGGGACGTAGCACAGATACGCAGTATTTT.

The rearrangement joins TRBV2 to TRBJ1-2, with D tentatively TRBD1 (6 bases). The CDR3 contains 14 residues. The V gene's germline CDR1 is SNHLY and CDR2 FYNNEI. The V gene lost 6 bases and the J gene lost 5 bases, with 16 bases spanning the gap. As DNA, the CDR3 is TGTGCCAGCAGGAGGAGGACAGTACCTTATGGCTACACCTTC. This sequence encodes CASRRRTVPYGYTF.

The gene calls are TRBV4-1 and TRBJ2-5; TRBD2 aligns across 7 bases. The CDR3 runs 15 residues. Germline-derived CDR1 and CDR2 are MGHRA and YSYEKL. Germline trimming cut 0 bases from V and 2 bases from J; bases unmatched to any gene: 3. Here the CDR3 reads CASSQDSGQQETQYF. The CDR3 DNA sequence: TGCGCCAGCAGCCAAGATAGCGGGCAACAAGAGACCCAGTACTTC.

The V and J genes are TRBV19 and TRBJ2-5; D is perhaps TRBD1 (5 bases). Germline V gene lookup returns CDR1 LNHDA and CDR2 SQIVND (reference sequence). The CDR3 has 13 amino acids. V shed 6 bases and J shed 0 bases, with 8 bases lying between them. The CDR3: CASRSGYQETQYF. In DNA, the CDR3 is TGTGCCAGTAGGTCAGGGTACCAAGAGACCCAGTACTTC.

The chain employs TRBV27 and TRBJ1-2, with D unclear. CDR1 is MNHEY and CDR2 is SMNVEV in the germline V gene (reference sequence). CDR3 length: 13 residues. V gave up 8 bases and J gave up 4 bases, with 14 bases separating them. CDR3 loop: CASRATRTYGYTF. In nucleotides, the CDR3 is TGTGCCAGCCGTGCAACGAGGACCTATGGCTACACCTTC.

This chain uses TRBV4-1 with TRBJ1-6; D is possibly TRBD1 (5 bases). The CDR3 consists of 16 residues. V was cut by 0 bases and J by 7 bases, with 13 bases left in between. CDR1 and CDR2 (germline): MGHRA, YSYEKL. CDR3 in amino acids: CASSQEPAGTNSPLHF. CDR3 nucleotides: TGCGCCAGCAGCCAAGAACCGGCAGGGACCAATTCACCCCTCCACTTT.

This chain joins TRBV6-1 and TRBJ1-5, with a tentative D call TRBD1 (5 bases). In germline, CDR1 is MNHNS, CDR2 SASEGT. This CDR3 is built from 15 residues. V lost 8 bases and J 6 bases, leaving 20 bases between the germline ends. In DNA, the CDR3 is TGTGCCAGCTCATGGGGGGAGGTCGGGGGTCAGCCCCAGCATTTT. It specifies CASSWGEVGGQPQHF.

The CDR3 DNA is TGTGCCAGCACCCACGGAGATACGCAGTATTTT. Its protein product is CASTHGDTQYF. The chain has TRBV7-9 and TRBJ2-3; no reliable D call. CDR1 is SEHNR and CDR2 is FQNEAQ in the germline V gene (reference sequence). The CDR3 is 11 amino acids. Deletions cut 7 bases from V and 5 bases from J, with 7 bases between.

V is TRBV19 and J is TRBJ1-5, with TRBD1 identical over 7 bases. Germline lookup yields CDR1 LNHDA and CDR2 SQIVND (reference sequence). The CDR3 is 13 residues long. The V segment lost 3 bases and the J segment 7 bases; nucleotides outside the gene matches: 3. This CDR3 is CASSMTGIQPQHF. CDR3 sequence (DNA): TGTGCCAGTAGTATGACAGGGATACAGCCCCAGCATTTT.